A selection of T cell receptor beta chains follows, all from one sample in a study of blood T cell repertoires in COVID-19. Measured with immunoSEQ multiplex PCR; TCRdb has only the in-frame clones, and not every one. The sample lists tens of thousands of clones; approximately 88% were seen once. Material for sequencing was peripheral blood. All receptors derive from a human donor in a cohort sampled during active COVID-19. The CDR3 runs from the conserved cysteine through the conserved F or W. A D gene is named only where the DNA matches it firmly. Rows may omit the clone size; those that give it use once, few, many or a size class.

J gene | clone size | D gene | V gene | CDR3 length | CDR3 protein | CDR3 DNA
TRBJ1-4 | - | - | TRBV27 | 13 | CASSFGENEKLFF | TGTGCCAGCAGTTTTGGAGAGAATGAAAAACTGTTTTTT
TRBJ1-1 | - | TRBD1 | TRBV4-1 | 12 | CASSQMRGQAFF | TGCGCCAGCAGCCAGATGAGGGGGCAAGCTTTCTTT
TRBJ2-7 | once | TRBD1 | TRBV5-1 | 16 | CASSQVGQGLFYEQYF | TGCGCCAGCAGCCAGGTTGGACAGGGATTATTCTACGAGCAGTACTTC
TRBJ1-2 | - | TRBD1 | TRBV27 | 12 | CAAGGWRYGYTF | TGTGCCGCAGGGGGGTGGAGGTATGGCTACACCTTC
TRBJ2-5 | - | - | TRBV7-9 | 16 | CASTPYGQGAQETQYF | TGTGCCAGCACCCCGTATGGACAAGGGGCCCAAGAGACCCAGTACTTC
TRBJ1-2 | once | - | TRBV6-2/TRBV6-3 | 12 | CASSYSLHGYTF | TGTGCCAGCAGTTACTCCCTCCATGGCTACACCTTC
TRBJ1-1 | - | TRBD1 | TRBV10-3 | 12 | CASGDSRTEAFF | TGTGCCTCGGGGGACAGTAGGACTGAAGCTTTCTTT
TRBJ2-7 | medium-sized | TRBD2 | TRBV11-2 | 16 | CASSLLAGGGYYEQYF | TGTGCCAGCAGCTTACTAGCGGGAGGGGGGTATTACGAGCAGTACTTC
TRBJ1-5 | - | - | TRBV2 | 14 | CASSSQGSSQPQHF | TGTGCCAGCAGTTCGCAGGGGAGTAGTCAGCCCCAGCATTTT
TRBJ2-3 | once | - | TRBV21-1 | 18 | CASSKGGKGVVLTDTQYF | TGTGCCAGCAGCAAGGGAGGAAAAGGGGTAGTTCTCACAGATACGCAGTATTTT
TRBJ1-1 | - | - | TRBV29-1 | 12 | CSVSTVNTEAFF | TGCAGCGTTTCGACAGTGAACACTGAAGCTTTCTTT
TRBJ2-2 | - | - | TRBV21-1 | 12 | CASGQETGELFF | TGTGCCAGCGGACAGGAAACCGGGGAGCTGTTTTTT
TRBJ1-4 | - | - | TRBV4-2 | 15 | CASSQAVGGDEKLFF | TGTGCCAGCAGCCAAGCGGTGGGGGGGGACGAAAAACTGTTTTTT
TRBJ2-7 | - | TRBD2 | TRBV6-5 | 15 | CASSNIRLAGYEQYF | TGTGCCAGCAGTAACATAAGACTAGCGGGATACGAGCAGTACTTC
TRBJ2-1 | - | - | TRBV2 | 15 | CASRPGDTYGDEQFF | TGTGCCAGCAGACCCGGGGATACTTACGGGGATGAGCAGTTCTTC
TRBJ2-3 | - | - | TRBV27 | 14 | CASSPRDGTDTQYF | TGTGCCAGCAGTCCCCGGGATGGGACAGATACGCAGTATTTT
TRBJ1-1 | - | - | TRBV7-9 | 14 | CASSLHGGDTEAFF | TGTGCCAGCAGCCTACATGGGGGGGACACTGAAGCTTTCTTT
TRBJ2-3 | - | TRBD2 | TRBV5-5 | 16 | CASSLTGLAGADTQYF | TGTGCCAGCAGCTTGACGGGACTAGCGGGAGCAGATACGCAGTATTTT
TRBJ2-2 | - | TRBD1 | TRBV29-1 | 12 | CSADRATGELFF | TGCAGCGCGGACAGGGCCACCGGGGAGCTGTTTTTT
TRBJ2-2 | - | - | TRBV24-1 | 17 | CATSVRNREGNTGELFF | TGTGCCACCAGTGTCCGAAACCGTGAGGGTAACACCGGGGAGCTGTTTTTT
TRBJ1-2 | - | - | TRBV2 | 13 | CASSEGGLYGYTF | TGTGCCAGCAGTGAAGGAGGACTCTATGGCTACACCTTC
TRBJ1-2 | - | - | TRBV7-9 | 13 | CASSLNSNYGYTF | TGTGCCAGCAGCTTAAACAGCAACTATGGCTACACCTTC
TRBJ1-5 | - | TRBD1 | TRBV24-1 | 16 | CATSDPTGEGNQPQHF | TGTGCCACCAGTGATCCGACAGGGGAGGGCAATCAGCCCCAGCATTTT
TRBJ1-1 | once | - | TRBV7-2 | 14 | CASSPGHLNTEAFF | TGTGCCAGCAGCCCGGGACACCTCAACACTGAAGCTTTCTTT
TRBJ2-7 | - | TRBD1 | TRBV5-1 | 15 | CASSLVQGAGYEQYF | TGCGCCAGCAGCTTGGTACAGGGGGCGGGCTACGAGCAGTACTTC
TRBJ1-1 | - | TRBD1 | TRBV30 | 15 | CAWSVLGQEGTEAFF | TGTGCCTGGAGTGTACTTGGACAGGAGGGCACTGAAGCTTTCTTT
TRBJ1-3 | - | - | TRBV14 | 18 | CASSQGTQDYQSGNTIYF | TGTGCCAGCAGCCAAGGTACCCAGGATTATCAGAGCGGAAACACCATATATTTT
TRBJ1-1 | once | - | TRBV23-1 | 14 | CASSPQGRNTEAFF | TGCGCCAGCAGTCCCCAGGGCAGGAACACTGAAGCTTTCTTT
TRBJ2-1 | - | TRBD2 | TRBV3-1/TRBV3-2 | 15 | CASSPGTSAGGDQFF | TGTGCCAGCAGCCCCGGGACTAGCGCTGGGGGGGATCAGTTCTTC
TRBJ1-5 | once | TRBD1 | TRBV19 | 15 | CATEGGQALSQPQHF | TGTGCCACCGAGGGCGGACAGGCATTGAGTCAGCCCCAGCATTTT
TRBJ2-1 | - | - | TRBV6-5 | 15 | CASSNSDSSYNEQFF | TGTGCCAGCAGTAATAGCGATAGCTCCTACAATGAGCAGTTCTTC
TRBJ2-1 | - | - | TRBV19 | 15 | CASSIDTQGQREQFF | TGTGCCAGTAGTATAGATACCCAGGGGCAACGCGAGCAGTTCTTC
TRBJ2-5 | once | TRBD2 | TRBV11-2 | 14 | CASSRGSAGETQYF | TGTGCCAGCAGCCGCGGGAGTGCGGGGGAGACCCAGTACTTC
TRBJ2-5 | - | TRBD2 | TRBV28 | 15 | CASSFLAGLQETQYF | TGTGCCAGCAGTTTTCTAGCGGGGCTTCAAGAGACCCAGTACTTC
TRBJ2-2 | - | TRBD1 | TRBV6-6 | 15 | CASSGTGEFTGELFF | TGTGCCAGCAGTGGGACAGGGGAGTTCACCGGGGAGCTGTTTTTT
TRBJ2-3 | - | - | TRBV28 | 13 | CASSLPLGGGGYF | TGTGCCAGCAGTTTACCCCTAGGGGGGGGAGGGTATTTT
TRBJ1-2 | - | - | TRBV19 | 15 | CASSMAGTINYGYTF | TGTGCCAGTAGTATGGCAGGCACAATTAACTATGGCTACACCTTC
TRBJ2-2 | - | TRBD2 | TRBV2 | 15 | CASRNLAEDTGELFF | TGTGCCAGCAGGAACCTAGCGGAGGACACCGGGGAGCTGTTTTTT
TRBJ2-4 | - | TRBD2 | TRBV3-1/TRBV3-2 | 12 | CASSQDAGVQYF | TGTGCCAGCAGCCAAGACGCGGGGGTTCAGTACTTC
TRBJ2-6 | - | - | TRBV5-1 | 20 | CASSPWAGDKLYSGANVLTF | TGCGCCAGCAGCCCCTGGGCAGGCGATAAGCTATACTCTGGGGCCAACGTCCTGACTTTC
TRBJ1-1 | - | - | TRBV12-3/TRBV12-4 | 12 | CASSEIYTEAFF | TGTGCCAGCAGCGAGATTTACACTGAAGCTTTCTTT
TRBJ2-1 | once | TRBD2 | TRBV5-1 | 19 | CASSLVELAGGVSYNEQFF | TGCGCCAGCAGCTTGGTGGAGCTAGCGGGAGGGGTCTCCTACAATGAGCAGTTCTTC
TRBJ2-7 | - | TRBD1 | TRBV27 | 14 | CASSLSGTGYEQYF | TGTGCCAGCAGTTTATCCGGGACAGGGTACGAGCAGTACTTC
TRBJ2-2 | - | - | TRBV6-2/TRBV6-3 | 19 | CASSYEAGQPTVNTGELFF | TGTGCCAGCAGTTATGAGGCAGGGCAACCTACTGTGAACACCGGGGAGCTGTTTTTT
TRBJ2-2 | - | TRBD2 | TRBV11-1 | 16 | CASSLAGGPSTGELFF | TGTGCCAGCAGCTTGGCGGGGGGGCCGAGCACCGGGGAGCTGTTTTTT
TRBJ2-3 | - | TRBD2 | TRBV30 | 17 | CAWSPGLAGGWSDTQYF | TGTGCCTGGAGTCCAGGACTAGCGGGGGGATGGTCAGATACGCAGTATTTT
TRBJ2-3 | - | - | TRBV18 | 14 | CASSPLAGEDTQYF | TGTGCCAGCTCACCACTAGCAGGGGAAGATACGCAGTATTTT
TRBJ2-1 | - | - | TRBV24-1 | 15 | CATSDPEVGADEQFF | TGTGCCACCAGTGATCCCGAAGTTGGAGCCGATGAGCAGTTCTTC
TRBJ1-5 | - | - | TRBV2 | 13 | CASSDGGTQPQHF | TGTGCCAGCAGTGACGGGGGTACGCAGCCCCAGCATTTT
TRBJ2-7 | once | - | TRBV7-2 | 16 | CASSLDGAESSYEQYF | TGTGCCAGCAGCTTAGATGGGGCCGAAAGCTCCTACGAGCAGTACTTC